What follows are 29 T cell receptor beta chains derived from one specimen sequenced in a study of regulatory T cells in long-lasting Graves disease. Arm-PCR of CDR3 regions and iRepertoire HTBI primers were used to build TCR beta libraries. TCRdb analysed the multiplex PCR reads with MiXCR anew, one entry per CDR3 protein. The table records 500,000 or so distinct CDR3 sequences, about 17% of them present only once. Time point in this sample: newly diagnosed GD, antithyroid drugs for less than 3 months. From RNA extracted from PBMCs, the TCR library was made. These data were also reused for a study on T cells in Graves' hyperthyroidism and ophthalmopathy.

This specimen consisted of peripheral blood mononuclear cells (PBMCs), obtained at new diagnosis, from a patient treated with antithyroid drugs. Receptors were obtained from a man aged 40-55 years with Graves disease.

The CDR3 sequence is CASSIRREQFF. CDR3 nucleotides: TGTGCCAGCAGCATACGGCGGGAGCAGTTCTTC. The rearrangement links TRBV7-8 to TRBJ2-1; no firm D call. The V gene's germline CDR1 is SGHVS and CDR2 FQNEAQ. The CDR3 has 11 amino acids. The V gene lost 5 bases and the J gene lost 10 bases, with 9 bases spanning the gap.

This rearrangement joins TRBV20-1 to TRBJ1-1, with TRBD1 matching 8 bases. V shed 0 bases, J shed 7 bases, and the junction held 4 bases outside the gene matches. This CDR3 has 13 residues. CDR1 is DFQATT and CDR2 is SNEGSKA in the germline V gene (reference sequence). The CDR3 nucleotides are TGCAGTGCTAGAGATCGGACAGGGCGTGAAGCTTTCTTT. Protein product: CSARDRTGREAFF.

This clonotype was picked up a small number of times. A read error is possible here, since a much larger clone lies one base away. The rearrangement uses TRBV5-4 and TRBJ2-3; D ambiguous. This CDR3 is 12 amino acids long. CDR1 is SGHNT, CDR2 YYREEE, per germline (reference sequence). V gave up 4 bases and J gave up 2 bases, with 5 bases separating them. Here the CDR3 DNA reads TGTGCCAGCAGCACCGTCACAGATACGCAGTATTTT. This sequence encodes CASSTVTDTQYF.

This clonotype was observed at least ten times. This sequence joins TRBV11-1 and TRBJ2-3; D possibly corresponds to TRBD1 (6 bases). Germline lookup yields CDR1 SGHAT and CDR2 FQDESV (reference sequence). V shed 0 bases and J shed 3 bases, with 10 bases lying between them. This CDR3 has 15 residues. For the CDR3, the DNA is TGTGCCAGCAGCTTAGCGTGGGGGCCGACAGATACGCAGTATTTT. Translating gives CASSLAWGPTDTQYF.

This rearrangement joins TRBV5-5 to TRBJ2-1; D not resolved. In germline, CDR1 is SGHKS, CDR2 YYEKEE (reference sequence). CDR3 length equals 17 residues. Between the trimmed V and J ends, which lost 2 bases and 0 bases, there was a span of 15 bases. This chain's CDR3 is CASSLSPRLSSYNEQFF. The CDR3 nucleotides are TGTGCCAGCAGCTTAAGCCCCCGCTTAAGCTCCTACAATGAGCAGTTCTTC.

This clonotype was seen a few times. The J gene is TRBJ2-7, the V gene TRBV2; the D is unclear. The CDR3 totals 12 residues. Germline V lookup: CDR1 SNHLY, CDR2 FYNNEI. Trimming shortened V by 8 bases and J by 7 bases, and 15 bases separated the two germline ends. DNA of the CDR3: TGTGCCAGCTGCTTAATGGTGGGTGAGCAGTACTTC. Its protein is CASCLMVGEQYF.

This clonotype was recorded at least ten times. This chain joins TRBV7-9 and TRBJ2-7; TRBD1 or TRBD2 may be the D gene (6 bases each). Trimming cost V 1 base and J 3 bases, with 10 bases left between them. CDR1 is SEHNR and CDR2 is FQNEAQ in the germline V gene (reference sequence). CDR3 length: 14 amino acids. This CDR3 is CASSLEGGVYEQYF. In nucleotides, the CDR3 is TGTGCCAGCAGCTTAGAGGGGGGAGTCTACGAGCAGTACTTC.

This clonotype was seen repeatedly, ten times or more. The V and J genes are TRBV5-1 and TRBJ2-1, with D maybe TRBD2 (5 bases). V gave up 4 bases and J gave up 8 bases, with 10 bases separating them. The CDR3 extends over 12 amino acids. The germline V gene encodes CDR1 SGHRS and CDR2 YFSETQ. DNA of the CDR3: TGCGCCAGCAGCCCCAACGGGGATGAGCAGTTCTTC. It encodes CASSPNGDEQFF.

This clonotype showed up just a few times. In nucleotides, the CDR3 is TGCGCCAGCAGCTCAGGGGGGACGGCGTACAATGAGCAGTTCTTC. Residues: CASSSGGTAYNEQFF. The chain combines TRBV5-1 with TRBJ2-1, with a possible D match to TRBD1 (7 bases). CDR1 is SGHRS and CDR2 is YFSETQ in the germline V gene. CDR3 length: 15 amino acids. Trimming cost V 3 bases and J 4 bases, with 14 bases left between them.

This rearrangement joins TRBV6-1 to TRBJ2-7; 7 bases fit TRBD2. Unmatched junction bases numbered 12, after V lost 4 bases and J lost 3 bases. The CDR3 covers 16 residues. Germline V gene data show CDR1 as MNHNS and CDR2 as SASEGT. The CDR3 loop reads CASSGEGPTLYYEQYF. The CDR3 DNA reads TGTGCCAGCAGTGGGGAGGGCCCAACCCTCTACTACGAGCAGTACTTC.

Ten or more counts support this clonotype. V gene TRBV27 combines with J gene TRBJ2-1; D may match TRBD1 or TRBD2 (5 bases each). In germline, CDR1 is MNHEY, CDR2 SMNVEV (reference sequence). The CDR3 totals 17 residues. The V end was cut by 6 bases, the J end by 0 bases, with 18 bases between. Written as DNA, the CDR3 is TGTGCCAGCAGGGCCTGGGGGTTGAAAAGCTCCTACAATGAGCAGTTCTTC. The encoded protein is CASRAWGLKSSYNEQFF.

This clonotype has a count of ten or more. The genes are TRBV7-9 and TRBJ2-5, with D possibly being TRBD1 (5 bases). Germline V lookup: CDR1 SEHNR, CDR2 FQNEAQ (reference sequence). CDR3 size: 16 residues. Trimming left V 3 bases short and J 1 base short, with 15 bases between. The CDR3 loop is CASSLSQYRLQETQYF. The CDR3 DNA follows: TGTGCCAGCAGCTTGAGCCAATACAGGCTCCAAGAGACCCAGTACTTC.

Ten or more counts support this clonotype. At one end the junction does not follow the germline gene, possibly because of a read error. The V call is TRBV18, the J call TRBJ2-5; a weak D match, TRBD1 (5 bases). Germline V gene data show CDR1 as KGHSH and CDR2 as LQKENI. The CDR3 is 15 amino acids. CDR3 sequence reads: CASSRRTPRQEAQYF. The CDR3, as DNA: TGTGCCAGCTCACGACGGACACCCCGCCAAGAGGCCCAGTACTTC.

In this sample, this clonotype turned up a few times. The chain employs TRBV27 and TRBJ1-2; 7 bases agree with TRBD1. This CDR3 is 15 amino acids long. CDR1 is MNHEY, CDR2 SMNVEV, per germline (reference sequence). J lost 0 bases, V lost 7 bases, and 8 bases had no gene match. The CDR3 reads CASMRGTDANYGYTF. The CDR3 DNA follows: TGTGCCAGCATGCGAGGGACAGACGCTAACTATGGCTACACCTTC.

The rearrangement uses TRBV19 and TRBJ2-3; the match to TRBD1 covers 9 bases. CDR1 and CDR2 from the germline V gene are LNHDA and SQIVND (reference sequence). There are 14 residues in the CDR3. The ends lost 9 bases at V and 2 bases at J; junction bases unmatched: 6. The CDR3 DNA is TGTGCCAGCTTGGACAGGGGACTCACAGATACGCAGTATTTT. It codes for CASLDRGLTDTQYF.

This clonotype has ten or more counts. The chain employs TRBV7-2 and TRBJ2-1, with no clear D. Germline CDR1 is SGHTA and CDR2 is FQGNSA. Trimming shortened V by 4 bases and J by 7 bases, and 23 bases separated the two germline ends. The CDR3 extends over 17 amino acids. The CDR3 DNA is TGTGCCAGCAGCTCCCCTCCCTTTGGTCCCGTCTCGAATGAGCAGTTCTTC. It yields the protein CASSSPPFGPVSNEQFF. The entire variable domain, with the rest obtained from reference TRBV7-2 and TRBJ2-1, is as follows: GAGVSQSPSNKVTEKGKDVELRCDPISGHTALYWYRQSLGQGLEFLIYFQGNSAPDKSGLPSDRFSAERTGGSVSTLTIQRTQQEDSAVYLCASSSPPFGPVSNEQFFGPGTRLTVL.

This clonotype was recorded at least ten times. V is TRBV12-3 or TRBV12-4 and J is TRBJ2-7, with D maybe TRBD2 (6 bases). The CDR3 sequence is 12 residues long. V lost 5 bases and J 8 bases, leaving 13 bases between the germline ends. This CDR3 is CASSSGAGKQYF. The CDR3 bases are TGTGCCAGCAGTAGCGGAGCGGGCAAGCAGTACTTC.

V and J are TRBV20-1 and TRBJ2-1; TRBD2 might be the D (6 bases). The germline V gene encodes CDR1 DFQATT and CDR2 SNEGSKA (reference sequence). Between the trimmed V and J ends, which lost 4 bases and 2 bases, there was a span of 18 bases. CDR3 size: 16 residues. CDR3 coding DNA: TGCAGTGCTAAACCGGGACTCCCTTATACCTACAATGAGCAGTTCTTC. Encoded protein: CSAKPGLPYTYNEQFF.

This chain connects TRBV9 to TRBJ2-1; D is ambiguous. Germline values: CDR1 SGDLS, CDR2 YYNGEE. The V gene lost 5 bases and the J gene lost 9 bases, with 9 bases spanning the gap. This CDR3 comprises 11 residues. The CDR3 reads CASSLIGEQFF. The CDR3 region has the DNA TGTGCCAGCAGTTTGATCGGTGAGCAGTTCTTC.

This clonotype appeared once. This may be a read error, as it is one base from a much larger clone. This chain uses TRBV24-1 with TRBJ2-1; D is undetermined. V was cut by 4 bases and J by 10 bases, with 13 bases left in between. Germline-derived CDR1 and CDR2 are KGHDR and SFDVKD. The CDR3 length is 13 residues. CDR3 amino acids: CATSDPGLYEQFF. The CDR3 DNA reads as TGTGCCACCAGTGACCCAGGCCTCTACGAGCAGTTCTTC.

This clonotype was seen many times. The CDR3 nucleotides are TGCAGTGCTAGGAGTGGCGGAGTCGGCTACACCTTC. Protein: CSARSGGVGYTF. The rearrangement links TRBV20-1 to TRBJ1-2; no definite D call. The CDR3 has 12 amino acids. With 3 bases removed from V and 8 bases from J, the gap between germline ends came to 13 bases. CDR1 is DFQATT and CDR2 is SNEGSKA in the germline V gene (reference sequence).

This clonotype was observed once. This chain uses TRBV12-5 with TRBJ2-7; the match to TRBD1 covers 9 bases. The ends lost 2 bases at V and 6 bases at J; junction bases unmatched: 8. There are 15 residues in the CDR3. Per the germline V gene, CDR1 is LGHNT and CDR2 is FRNRAP. The CDR3 loop reads CASGLPTNRGREQYF. The DNA for the CDR3 is TGTGCTAGTGGTTTGCCCACTAACAGGGGGCGCGAGCAGTACTTC.

The chain combines TRBV28 with TRBJ1-6; unclear D gene. CDR1 is MDHEN and CDR2 is SYDVKM in the germline V gene. V lost 7 bases and J 0 bases, leaving 13 bases between the germline ends. This CDR3 has 16 residues. In nucleotides, the CDR3 is TGTGCCAGCACCCACCGGGGAAGCTCCTATAATTCACCCCTCCACTTT. Translating gives CASTHRGSSYNSPLHF.

This clonotype was seen many times. This chain connects TRBV5-1 to TRBJ2-7; TRBD1 matches at 7 bases. The CDR3 runs 13 residues. The germline V gene has CDR1 SGHRS and CDR2 YFSETQ. With 4 bases clipped from V and 6 bases from J, the junction kept 7 bases outside the gene matches. The CDR3 coding sequence is TGCGCCAGCAGCCAGGGACAGCTTCGCGAGCAGTACTTC. Protein sequence: CASSQGQLREQYF.

Comment on this clonotype: Only one base separates this from a far larger clonotype, so it likely reflects a read error. The V gene is TRBV28, the J gene TRBJ2-1; D is possibly TRBD1 or TRBD2 (5 bases each). Germline V gene data show CDR1 as MDHEN and CDR2 as SYDVKM. The CDR3 consists of 14 residues. V lost 7 bases, J lost 10 bases, and 20 bases lay in between. The chain's CDR3 is CASIPSGGLNEQFF. DNA of the CDR3: TGTGCCAGCATCCCGAGTGGGGGATTGAACGAGCAGTTCTTC.

This clonotype was counted ten times or more. The gene calls are TRBV20-1 and TRBJ2-3; 8 positions agree with TRBD1. The CDR3 is 15 amino acids. Trimming cost V 7 bases and J 1 base; bases outside gene matches: 10. Germline V lookup: CDR1 DFQATT, CDR2 SNEGSKA (reference sequence). CDR3 sequence reads: CSVTTGAFRTDTQYF. The CDR3 DNA reads TGCAGTGTTACGACAGGGGCATTCCGCACAGATACGCAGTATTTT.

This clonotype has ten or more counts. This chain joins TRBV20-1 and TRBJ2-2; 9 bases align to TRBD1. V lost 6 bases, J lost 6 bases, and 8 bases stayed unmatched. The germline gives CDR1 DFQATT, CDR2 SNEGSKA (reference sequence). This CDR3 comprises 14 residues. CDR3 sequence reads: CSAPGQGISGELFF. CDR3 bases: TGCAGTGCCCCGGGACAGGGAATCTCCGGGGAGCTGTTTTTT.

This clonotype was found many times. The chain joins TRBV6-1 to TRBJ1-1; no clear D gene. Germline-derived CDR1 and CDR2 are MNHNS and SASEGT. Trimming stripped 7 bases from V and 0 bases from J, with 6 bases between. The CDR3 sequence is 12 residues long. As DNA, the CDR3 is TGTGCCAGCATAGGGCTGAACACTGAAGCTTTCTTT. It codes for CASIGLNTEAFF.

Only one count was recorded for this clonotype. V usage is TRBV28 and J usage is TRBJ2-2; 9 nucleotides line up with TRBD2. Losses at the gene ends were 5 bases for V and 5 bases for J; bases not matched to a gene: 3. Germline V gene sequence: CDR1 MDHEN, CDR2 SYDVKM. This CDR3 has 14 residues. DNA of the CDR3: TGTGCCAGCAGTGGTAGCGGGAGTACCGGGGAGCTGTTTTTT. This codes for CASSGSGSTGELFF.